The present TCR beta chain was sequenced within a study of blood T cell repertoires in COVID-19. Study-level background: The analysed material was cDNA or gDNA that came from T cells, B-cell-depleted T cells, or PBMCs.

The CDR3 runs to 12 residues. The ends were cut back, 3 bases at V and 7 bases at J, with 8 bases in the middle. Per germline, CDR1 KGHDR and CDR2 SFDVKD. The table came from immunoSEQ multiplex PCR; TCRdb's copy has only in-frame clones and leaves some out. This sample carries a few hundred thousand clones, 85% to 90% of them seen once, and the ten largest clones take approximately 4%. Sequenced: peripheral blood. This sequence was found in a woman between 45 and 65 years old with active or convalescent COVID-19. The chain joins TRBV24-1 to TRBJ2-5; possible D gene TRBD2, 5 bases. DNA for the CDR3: TGTGCCACCAGTGATGATCGGGGGACCCAGTACTTC. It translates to CATSDDRGTQYF.